The 3 T cell receptor beta chains in this list originate from one sample, sequenced in a study of PD-1 blockade in classical Hodgkin lymphoma. Here immunoSEQ multiplex PCR was the method, and the copy in TCRdb shows in-frame clones only, minus some. The sample contains approximately 9,800 clones, 70% to 80% of which appear only once. No patient escaped relapse after autologous stem cell transplantation, and brentuximab vedotin exposure varied. The authors purified CD4+ T cells from thawed PBMCs by magnetic negative selection. The starting material was CD4+ T cells from blood, obtained at baseline. These receptors all come from a human donor with classical Hodgkin lymphoma.

The DNA of the CDR3 is TGTGCCAGCAGGTGGCAGGGGGGCCGAACAGATACGCAGTATTTT. Amino acids: CASRWQGGRTDTQYF. The rearrangement links TRBV28 to TRBJ2-3; tentative D call: TRBD1 (7 bases). This CDR3 is built from 15 residues. Trimming removed 6 bases from V and 3 bases from J, with 16 bases in between. Germline CDR1 is MDHEN and CDR2 is SYDVKM.

This clone appeared a single time. The chain combines TRBV19 with TRBJ2-5; a possible D gene is TRBD2 (6 bases). From germline, CDR1 is LNHDA and CDR2 SQIVND (reference sequence). Trimming left V 6 bases short and J 1 base short, with 18 bases between. The CDR3 sequence is 16 residues long. Written as DNA, the CDR3 is TGTGCCAGTAGCCCCGTCTGGCGGGGCATCCAAGAGACCCAGTACTTC. Translated, it gives CASSPVWRGIQETQYF. The complete variable domain, with remaining parts taken from reference TRBV19 and TRBJ2-5, reads DGGITQSPKYLFRKEGQNVTLSCEQNLNHDAMYWYRQDPGQGLRLIYYSQIVNDFQKGDIAEGYSVSREKKESFPLTVTSAQKNPTAFYLCASSPVWRGIQETQYFGPGTRLLVL.

The CDR3 loop reads CASSPAQETQYF. Written as DNA, the CDR3 is TGTGCCAGCTCACCAGCCCAAGAGACCCAGTACTTC. The chain couples TRBV18 to TRBJ2-5, with D uncertain. Per the germline V gene, CDR1 is KGHSH and CDR2 is LQKENI. This CDR3 comprises 12 residues. Trimming pared 2 bases from V and 1 base from J, leaving 2 bases between.